This T cell receptor (beta chain) originates from a study of shared clonotypes between healthy human individuals. Assay used: immunoSEQ multiplex PCR; TCRdb lists only in-frame clones, some missing. The data hold a few hundred thousand clones, with roughly 95% observed a single time. Study-level findings and limits: The small donor group covered limited genetic and exposure diversity. Sorted-subset samples were not fully sequenced, rarefaction indicated.

Per the germline V gene, CDR1 is DFQATT and CDR2 is SNEGSKA (reference sequence). CDR3 length: 11 residues. V dropped 4 bases and J dropped 6 bases, with 9 bases sitting between them. Naive CD8 cells lacked CD45RO and underwent positive selection for CCR7, leaving out terminally differentiated effector memory CD45RA+ cells. The healthy adult donors were HIV-negative and reported no recent acute infections or vaccinations. As to this clone: Antigen specificity is unknown.

The sequence came from a woman younger than 45 in good health. The gene calls are TRBV20-1 and TRBJ1-1; D ambiguous. Specimen: naive CD8+ T cells sorted from blood. The CDR3 DNA follows: TGCAGTGCTACCCTGGTCGCTGAAGCTTTCTTT. The encoded protein is CSATLVAEAFF.